This TCR beta chain was observed in a study of T cell responses to AZD1222 COVID-19 vaccine. Across the whole study: Analyses pooled second doses at about 4 or about 12 weeks. General study points: At study baseline, merely more than 5 AZD1222 recipients were seropositive. Unmutated variant regions are reportedly the target of nearly half of TCRs that are spike-specific. Possibly, clonal diversity was underestimated; donors were largely white British and included more females.

This CDR3 spans 15 amino acids. The V gene's germline CDR1 is LGHNA and CDR2 YSLEER. Trimming shortened V by 0 bases and J by 7 bases, and 12 bases separated the two germline ends. The assay was immunoSEQ multiplex PCR, and TCRdb's table has in-frame clones only and misses some. The sample contains about 150,000 clones, about nine tenths of which appear only once. This clone was found once. Its antigen remains unidentified. This chain joins TRBV4-3 and TRBJ1-4; TRBD1 is a possible D gene (5 bases). The sequence was collected from an adult in good health. Sequenced material: peripheral blood, taken on day 0 of AZD1222 vaccination. This chain's CDR3 is CASSQDLQGGEKLFF. The CDR3 coding sequence is TGCGCCAGCAGCCAAGATCTCCAGGGCGGTGAAAAACTGTTTTTT.